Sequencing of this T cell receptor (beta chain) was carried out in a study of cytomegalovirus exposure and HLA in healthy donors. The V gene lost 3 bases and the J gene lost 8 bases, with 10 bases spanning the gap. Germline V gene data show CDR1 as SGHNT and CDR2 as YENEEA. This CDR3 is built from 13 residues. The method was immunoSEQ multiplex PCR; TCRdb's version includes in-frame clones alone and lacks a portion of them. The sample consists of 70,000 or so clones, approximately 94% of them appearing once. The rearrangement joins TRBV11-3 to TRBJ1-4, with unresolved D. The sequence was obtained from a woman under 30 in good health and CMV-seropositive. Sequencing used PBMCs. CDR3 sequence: CASSFSAGEKLFF. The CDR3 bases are TGTGCCAGCAGCTTTTCCGCGGGCGAAAAACTGTTTTTT. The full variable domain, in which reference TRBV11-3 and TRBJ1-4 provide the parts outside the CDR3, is EAGVVQSPRYKIIEKKQPVAFWCNPISGHNTLYWYLQNLGQGPELLIRYENEEAVDDSQLPKDRFSAERLKGVDSTLKIQPAELGDSAVYLCASSFSAGEKLFFGSGTQLSVL.